These T cell receptor beta chains were read from a single sample in a study of blood T cell repertoires in COVID-19. Assay used: immunoSEQ multiplex PCR; TCRdb lists only in-frame clones, some missing. Among under 200,000 clones, roughly 80% were seen once, and the ten largest hold approximately 0.99%. The sequencing sample was made of peripheral blood. Receptor source: a man between 60 and 75 years old with COVID-19, enrolled during active disease. Both conserved end residues are part of each CDR3. The D gene is left open where the match is weak. Some rows have no size entry. The others give once, few or many, or a class for an expanded clone.

clone size	D gene	J gene	V gene	CDR3 protein	CDR3 DNA
-	-	TRBJ2-3	TRBV2	CASSGAAYTDTQYF	TGTGCCAGCAGTGGAGCAGCTTACACAGATACGCAGTATTTT
-	TRBD2	TRBJ2-2	TRBV4-1	CASSQPRGTSGNTGELFF	TGCGCCAGCAGCCAACCTCGCGGGACTAGCGGAAACACCGGGGAGCTGTTTTTT
-	-	TRBJ1-1	TRBV2	CASSRDTNTEAFF	TGTGCCAGCAGTCGGGACACGAACACTGAAGCTTTCTTT
once	TRBD1	TRBJ1-5	TRBV7-9	CASSPPPDRGNQPQHF	TGTGCCAGCAGCCCACCGCCGGACAGGGGTAATCAGCCCCAGCATTTT
-	TRBD1	TRBJ2-7	TRBV4-2	CASSSRTGAGEQYF	TGTGCCAGCAGCTCCCGGACAGGGGCGGGCGAGCAGTACTTC
-	-	TRBJ2-7	TRBV6-6	CASSLRDPYPQYF	TGTGCCAGCAGTTTGCGGGACCCATATCCGCAGTACTTC
-	TRBD1	TRBJ1-5	TRBV18	CASSPPGQNQPQHF	TGTGCCAGCTCACCTCCGGGACAGAATCAGCCCCAGCATTTT
-	-	TRBJ2-5	TRBV18	CASSLARETQYF	TGTGCCAGCTCACTAGCTCGAGAGACCCAGTACTTC
-	TRBD1	TRBJ2-7	TRBV5-1	CASSWQWDSYEQYF	TGCGCCAGCAGTTGGCAATGGGACAGCTACGAGCAGTACTTC
-	-	TRBJ1-2	TRBV18	CASSRGGSSVYGYTF	TGTGCCAGCTCACGAGGAGGCAGTTCCGTCTATGGCTACACCTTC
-	-	TRBJ2-3	TRBV5-1	CASSLITSTDTQYF	TGCGCCAGCAGCTTGATTACTAGCACAGATACGCAGTATTTT
-	-	TRBJ1-2	TRBV28	CATVRRGLYGYTF	TGTGCCACCGTTCGGCGGGGGCTCTATGGCTACACCTTC
-	-	TRBJ2-3	TRBV7-8	CASSLARDTQYF	TGTGCCAGCAGCTTAGCGCGCGATACGCAGTATTTT
-	TRBD2	TRBJ2-5	TRBV9	CARGVSVGGKGETQYF	TGTGCCCGCGGGGTATCTGTCGGGGGGAAAGGGGAGACCCAGTACTTC
once	-	TRBJ1-4	TRBV11-2	CASSSNLDTYEKLFF	TGTGCCAGCAGCTCGAACCTGGACACTTATGAAAAACTGTTTTTT